Listed below are T cell receptor beta chains from one sample, sequenced in a study of blood T cells in healthy people across ages. TCRdb itself ran the 5' RACE reads through MiXCR, one entry per CDR3 protein. Found here are roughly 650,000 distinct CDR3 sequences, approximately 29% of them singletons; the top ten hold approximately 15%. The specimen sequenced was blood. These TCRs come from an elderly woman in good health. Both conserved end residues are trimmed from each CDR3. The order of the fields is V gene, CDR3 length, CDR3 protein.

V: TRBV3-1; length: 13; CDR3: ASGTGTGDTDTQY
V: TRBV7-9; length: 12; CDR3: ASSEGGGPYEQY
V: TRBV24-1; length: 9; CDR3: ATSSGYEQY
V: TRBV4-2; length: 13; CDR3: ASSQRLAVEKTQY
V: TRBV20-1; length: 12; CDR3: SASGTSATDTQY
V: TRBV2; length: 12; CDR3: ASSAQGRSDTQY
V: TRBV6-1; length: 14; CDR3: ASSSGTTNSYNEQF
V: TRBV7-6; length: 13; CDR3: ASSLGGGLRNEQF
V: TRBV6-6; length: 11; CDR3: ASSYQQGAEAF
V: TRBV6-5; length: 9; CDR3: ASSVGGELF
V: TRBV20-1; length: 14; CDR3: SASATSGVSYNEQF
V: TRBV6-5; length: 10; CDR3: ASTDRFYGYT
V: TRBV20-1; length: 11; CDR3: SSLDREADTQY
V: TRBV29-1; length: 9; CDR3: SVLDGATLH
V: TRBV5-1; length: 13; CDR3: ASSLDPTAYNEQF
V: TRBV20-1; length: 11; CDR3: SAARGRIYEQY
V: TRBV20-1; length: 13; CDR3: SARDYGRADYEQY
V: TRBV7-9; length: 11; CDR3: ASSPRTGGNYT
V: TRBV6-1; length: 17; CDR3: ASSHSSGGSLSSYNEQF
V: TRBV27; length: 14; CDR3: ASSSDRGPSNQPQH
V: TRBV13; length: 14; CDR3: ASSSILAGAGDTQY
V: TRBV9; length: 13; CDR3: ASSISGGAAREQY
V: TRBV7-3; length: 12; CDR3: ASSFQANTGELF
V: TRBV7-2; length: 16; CDR3: ASSLRQSLGYSNQPQH
V: TRBV11-2; length: 14; CDR3: ASSQGDRGQGYGYT
V: TRBV3-1; length: 10; CDR3: ASSPLGNTQY
V: TRBV20-1; length: 11; CDR3: SATGQAGYGYT
V: TRBV9; length: 14; CDR3: ASSVAASGGANTQY
V: TRBV12-3/TRBV12-4; length: 14; CDR3: ASSAGDRDIPYEQY
V: TRBV7-3; length: 11; CDR3: ASSEDSNEKLF
V: TRBV3-1; length: 11; CDR3: ASSHTQGYGYT
V: TRBV12-3/TRBV12-4; length: 13; CDR3: ASSKLAGGTDAQY
V: TRBV6-5; length: 11; CDR3: ASSTGGSYEQY
V: TRBV20-1; length: 13; CDR3: SAKRRGGPSIGQF
V: TRBV11-1; length: 13; CDR3: ASSLRQGGTGELF
V: TRBV20-1; length: 11; CDR3: STRILTNYGYT
V: TRBV6-6; length: 13; CDR3: ASRLQGISNQPQH
V: TRBV7-2; length: 13; CDR3: ASRLTISRGDTQY
V: TRBV7-2; length: 11; CDR3: ASSTQRDYGYT
V: TRBV28; length: 11; CDR3: ASSFNSGGLQY
V: TRBV6-6; length: 15; CDR3: ASSRPTGAANTGERF
V: TRBV7-2; length: 14; CDR3: ASSSWSSRGANVLT
V: TRBV20-1; length: 11; CDR3: SASFPPGDEQY
V: TRBV7-9; length: 13; CDR3: ASSYPPDRGYEQY
V: TRBV12-3/TRBV12-4; length: 13; CDR3: ASSPLGGISYEQF
V: TRBV6-5; length: 13; CDR3: ASRLDRGVAGELF
V: TRBV18; length: 14; CDR3: ASSSENWAGTHGYT